In this sample, the clone carrying this T cell receptor (beta chain) turned up many times. What it binds is unknown. The sample comes from a study of neurological immune-mediated disorders. Findings and limits, study-wide: The expanded clones of different subjects shared no CDR3 amino acid sequences (suggesting private repertoires in all groups). HTLV-1-associated myelopathy had the most TCR clonal expansion, whereas multiple sclerosis had the least (lower than in healthy controls).

V was trimmed by 8 bases and J by 4 bases, leaving 20 bases between them. CDR1 and CDR2 from the germline V gene are SGHRS and YFSETQ. The CDR3 is 15 amino acids. Each TCR transcript was tagged with a 10-nucleotide random UMI during 5'RACE. TCRdb redid the calling of the 5' RACE reads with MiXCR, one entry per CDR3 protein. The data show under 50,000 distinct CDR3 sequences, 11% seen once. The sample was CD4+ T cells from blood. The V gene is TRBV5-1, the J gene TRBJ2-3, with D perhaps assigned TRBD1 or TRBD2 (6 bases each). This receptor was identified in a woman aged 30 to 39 with HTLV-1-associated myelopathy (HAM/TSP). CDR3 in amino acids: CASSGSAGVSDTQYF. The DNA of the CDR3 is TGCGCCAGTAGCGGATCGGCAGGGGTTTCAGATACGCAGTATTTT.